This T cell receptor beta chain was sequenced during a study of T and B cells in COVID-19 patients. Overall study: The recovered patients had mostly mild to moderate COVID-19 with outpatient management.

Study conclusions and caveats: Few blood samples existed from mildly ill patients during symptoms or early in severe cases. No sequencing was yet done of CD4+, regulatory or CD8+ subsets, or of SARS-CoV-2-responsive or tetramer+ sorted cells.

Blood genomic DNA input for TRB amplification was roughly 250-550 ng. TRB rearrangements were amplified by multiplex PCR with BIOMED2 TRB-A/B primers. Each CDR3 protein is one row after TCRdb ran MiXCR on the multiplex PCR reads. The sample consists of 1,300 or so distinct CDR3 sequences, roughly 27% of them appearing once. This clonotype was detected once. Its target is unknown. The ends lost 10 bases at V and 4 bases at J; junction bases unmatched: 4. The CDR3 extends over 12 amino acids. Germline CDR1 and CDR2: MDHEN and SYDVKM. The clonotype comes from a human donor with active COVID-19. The material sequenced was blood. V gene TRBV28 combines with J gene TRBJ1-1; 9 bases are shared with TRBD1. In nucleotides, the CDR3 is TGTGCCACCTCGACAGGGGGCACTGAAGCTTTCTTT. Residues: CATSTGGTEAFF.